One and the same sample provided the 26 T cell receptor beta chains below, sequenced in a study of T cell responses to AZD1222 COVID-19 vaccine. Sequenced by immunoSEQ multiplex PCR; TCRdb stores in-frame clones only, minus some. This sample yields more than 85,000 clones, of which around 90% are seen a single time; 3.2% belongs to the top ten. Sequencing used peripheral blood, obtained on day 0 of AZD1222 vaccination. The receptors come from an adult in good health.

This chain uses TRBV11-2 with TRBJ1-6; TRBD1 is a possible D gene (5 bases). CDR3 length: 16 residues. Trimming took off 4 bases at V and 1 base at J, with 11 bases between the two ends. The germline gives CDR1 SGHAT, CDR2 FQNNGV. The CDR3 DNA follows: TGTGCCAGCAGCTCCCAACAGGTTTCCTATAATTCACCCCTCCACTTT. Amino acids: CASSSQQVSYNSPLHF.

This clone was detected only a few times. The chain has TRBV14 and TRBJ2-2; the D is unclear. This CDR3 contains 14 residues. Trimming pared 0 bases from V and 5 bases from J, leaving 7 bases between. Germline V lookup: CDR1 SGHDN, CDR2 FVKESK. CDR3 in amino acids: CASSQDFGTGELFF. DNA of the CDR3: TGTGCCAGCAGCCAAGATTTTGGTACCGGGGAGCTGTTTTTT.

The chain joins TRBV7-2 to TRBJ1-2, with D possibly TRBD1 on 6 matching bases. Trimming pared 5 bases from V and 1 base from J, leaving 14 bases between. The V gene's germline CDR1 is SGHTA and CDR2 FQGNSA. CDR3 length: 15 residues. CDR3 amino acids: CASSVRTDVNYGYTF. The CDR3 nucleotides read TGTGCCAGCAGCGTTAGGACAGATGTTAACTATGGCTACACCTTC.

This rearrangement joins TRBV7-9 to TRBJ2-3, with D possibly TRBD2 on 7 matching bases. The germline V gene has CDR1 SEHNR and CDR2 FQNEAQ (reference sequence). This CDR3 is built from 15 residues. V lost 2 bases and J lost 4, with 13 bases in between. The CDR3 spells CASSLMGGQADTQYF. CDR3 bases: TGTGCCAGCAGCTTAATGGGGGGGCAGGCAGATACGCAGTATTTT.

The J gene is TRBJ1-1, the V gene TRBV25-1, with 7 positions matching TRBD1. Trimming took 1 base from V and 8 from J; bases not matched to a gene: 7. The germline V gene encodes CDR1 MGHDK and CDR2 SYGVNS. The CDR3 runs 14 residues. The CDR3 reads CASSEFGWTGEAFF. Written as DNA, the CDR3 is TGTGCCAGCAGTGAATTTGGATGGACAGGCGAAGCTTTCTTT.

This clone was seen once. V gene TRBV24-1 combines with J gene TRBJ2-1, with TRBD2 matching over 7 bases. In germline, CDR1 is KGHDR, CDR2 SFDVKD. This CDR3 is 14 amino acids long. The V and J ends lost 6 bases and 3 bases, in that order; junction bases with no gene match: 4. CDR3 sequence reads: CATSPSGNYNEQFF. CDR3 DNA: TGTGCCACCAGTCCGAGCGGGAACTACAATGAGCAGTTCTTC.

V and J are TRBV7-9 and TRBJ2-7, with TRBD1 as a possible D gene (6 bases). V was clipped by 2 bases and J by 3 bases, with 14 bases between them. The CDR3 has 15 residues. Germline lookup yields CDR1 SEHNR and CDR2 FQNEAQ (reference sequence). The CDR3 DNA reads TGTGCCAGCAGCTTAATTCGTCCAGGGGACTACGAGCAGTACTTC. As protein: CASSLIRPGDYEQYF.

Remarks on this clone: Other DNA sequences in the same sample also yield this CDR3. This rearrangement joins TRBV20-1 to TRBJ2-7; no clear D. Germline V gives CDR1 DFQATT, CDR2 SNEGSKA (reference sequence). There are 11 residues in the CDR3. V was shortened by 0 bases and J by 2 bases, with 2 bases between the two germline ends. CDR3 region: CSARDAYEQYF. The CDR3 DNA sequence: TGCAGTGCTAGAGACGCCTACGAGCAGTACTTC.

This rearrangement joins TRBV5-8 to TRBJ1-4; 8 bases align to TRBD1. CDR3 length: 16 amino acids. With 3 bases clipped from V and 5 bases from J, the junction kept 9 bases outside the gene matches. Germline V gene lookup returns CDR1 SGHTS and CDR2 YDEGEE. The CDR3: CASSSRRTGRNEKLFF. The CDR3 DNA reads TGTGCCAGCAGCTCTAGACGGACAGGGCGAAATGAAAAACTGTTTTTT.

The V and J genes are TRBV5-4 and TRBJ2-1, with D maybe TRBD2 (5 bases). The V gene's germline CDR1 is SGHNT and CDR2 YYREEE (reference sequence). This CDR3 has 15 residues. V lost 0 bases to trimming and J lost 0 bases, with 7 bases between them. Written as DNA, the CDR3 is TGTGCCAGCAGCTTGGTGGGGAGCTCCTACAATGAGCAGTTCTTC. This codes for CASSLVGSSYNEQFF.

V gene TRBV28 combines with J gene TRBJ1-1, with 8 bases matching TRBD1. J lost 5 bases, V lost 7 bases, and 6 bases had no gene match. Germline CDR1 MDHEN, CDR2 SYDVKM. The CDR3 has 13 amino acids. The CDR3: CASNQGADTEAFF. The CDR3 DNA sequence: TGTGCCAGCAACCAGGGGGCGGATACTGAAGCTTTCTTT.

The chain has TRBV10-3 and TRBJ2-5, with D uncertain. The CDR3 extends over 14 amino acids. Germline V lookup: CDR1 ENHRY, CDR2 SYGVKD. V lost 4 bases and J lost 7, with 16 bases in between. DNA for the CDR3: TGTGCCATCAGTGCGGTGCCTATGGGCGGGACCCAGTACTTC. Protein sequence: CAISAVPMGGTQYF.

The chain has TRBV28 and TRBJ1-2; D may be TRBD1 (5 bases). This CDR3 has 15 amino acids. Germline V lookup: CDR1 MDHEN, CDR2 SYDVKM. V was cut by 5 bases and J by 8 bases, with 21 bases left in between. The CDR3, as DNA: TGTGCCAGCAGTCATCCGGGACCCACTCATCGGGGCTACACCTTC. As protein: CASSHPGPTHRGYTF.

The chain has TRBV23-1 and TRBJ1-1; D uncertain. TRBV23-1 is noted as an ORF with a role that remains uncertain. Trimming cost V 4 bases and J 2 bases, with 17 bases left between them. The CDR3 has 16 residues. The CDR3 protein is CASSLASGRINTEAFF. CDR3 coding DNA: TGCGCCAGCAGTCTTGCGTCCGGACGAATCAACACTGAAGCTTTCTTT.

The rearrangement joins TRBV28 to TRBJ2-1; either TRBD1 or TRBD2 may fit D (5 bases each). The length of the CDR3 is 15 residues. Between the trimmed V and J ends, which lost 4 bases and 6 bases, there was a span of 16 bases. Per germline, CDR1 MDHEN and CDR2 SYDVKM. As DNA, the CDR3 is TGTGCCAGCAGTTCCGGGACCCGCTCGAGCAATGAGCAGTTCTTC. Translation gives CASSSGTRSSNEQFF.

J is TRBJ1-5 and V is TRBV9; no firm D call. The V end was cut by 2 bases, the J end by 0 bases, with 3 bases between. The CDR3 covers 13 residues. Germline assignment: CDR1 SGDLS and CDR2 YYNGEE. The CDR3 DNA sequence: TGTGCCAGCAGCGTCTATAGCAATCAGCCCCAGCATTTT. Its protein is CASSVYSNQPQHF. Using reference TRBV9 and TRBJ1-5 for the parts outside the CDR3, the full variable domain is DSGVTQTPKHLITATGQRVTLRCSPRSGDLSVYWYQQSLDQGLQFLIQYYNGEERAKGNILERFSAQQFPDLHSELNLSSLELGDSALYFCASSVYSNQPQHFGDGTRLSIL.

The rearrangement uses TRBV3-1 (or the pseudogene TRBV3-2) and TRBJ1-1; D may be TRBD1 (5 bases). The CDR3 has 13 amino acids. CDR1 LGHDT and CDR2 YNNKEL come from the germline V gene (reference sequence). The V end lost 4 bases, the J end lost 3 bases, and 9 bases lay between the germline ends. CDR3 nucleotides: TGTGCCAGCAGCCCCGGGGGGTACACTGAAGCTTTCTTT. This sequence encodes CASSPGGYTEAFF.

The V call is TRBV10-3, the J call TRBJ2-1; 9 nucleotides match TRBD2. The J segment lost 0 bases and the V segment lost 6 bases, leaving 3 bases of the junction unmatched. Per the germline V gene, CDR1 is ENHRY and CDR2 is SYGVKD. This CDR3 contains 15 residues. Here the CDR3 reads CAIRVSGGSYNEQFF. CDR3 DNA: TGTGCCATCAGGGTTAGCGGGGGCTCCTACAATGAGCAGTTCTTC.

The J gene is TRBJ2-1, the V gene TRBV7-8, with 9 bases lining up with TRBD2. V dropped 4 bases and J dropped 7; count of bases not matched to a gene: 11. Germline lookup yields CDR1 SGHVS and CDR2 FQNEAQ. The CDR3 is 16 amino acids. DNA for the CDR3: TGTGCCAGCAGCTCATACAGGGGACTAGCATCTAATGAGCAGTTCTTC. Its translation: CASSSYRGLASNEQFF. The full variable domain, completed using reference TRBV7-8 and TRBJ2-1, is GAGVSQSPRYKVAKRGQDVALRCDPISGHVSLFWYQQALGQGPEFLTYFQNEAQLDKSGLPSDRFFAERPEGSVSTLKIQRTQQEDSAVYLCASSSYRGLASNEQFFGPGTRLTVL.

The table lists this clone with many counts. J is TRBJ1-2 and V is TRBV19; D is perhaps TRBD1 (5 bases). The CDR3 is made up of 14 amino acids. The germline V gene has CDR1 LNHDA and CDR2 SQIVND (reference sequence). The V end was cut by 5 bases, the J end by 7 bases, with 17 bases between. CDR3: CASSSGRDLSGYTF. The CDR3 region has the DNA TGTGCCAGTAGTTCCGGCAGGGATCTTTCTGGCTACACCTTC.

The CDR3 DNA sequence: TGTGCCAGCACCTCACAGGGCCAGGGGGCCCTCAACACTGAAGCTTTCTTT. It yields the protein CASTSQGQGALNTEAFF. The chain carries TRBV4-2 and TRBJ1-1, with 8 bases fitting TRBD1. The J segment lost 2 bases and the V segment lost 7 bases, leaving 15 bases of the junction unmatched. The CDR3 consists of 17 residues. Looked up from germline, CDR1 is LGHNA and CDR2 is YNFKEQ.

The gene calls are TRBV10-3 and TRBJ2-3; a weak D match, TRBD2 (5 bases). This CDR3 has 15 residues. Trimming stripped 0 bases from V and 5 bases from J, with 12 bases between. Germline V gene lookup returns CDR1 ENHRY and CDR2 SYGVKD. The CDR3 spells CAISESGSSRDTQYF. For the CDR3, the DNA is TGTGCCATCAGTGAGTCTGGGAGTTCGAGAGATACGCAGTATTTT.

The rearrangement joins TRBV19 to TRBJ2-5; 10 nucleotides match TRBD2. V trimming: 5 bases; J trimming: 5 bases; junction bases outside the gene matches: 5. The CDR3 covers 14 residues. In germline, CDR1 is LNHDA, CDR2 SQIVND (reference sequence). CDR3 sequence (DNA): TGTGCCAGTAGTCTGGGACTAGCGAGGGAGACCCAGTACTTC. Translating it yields CASSLGLARETQYF.

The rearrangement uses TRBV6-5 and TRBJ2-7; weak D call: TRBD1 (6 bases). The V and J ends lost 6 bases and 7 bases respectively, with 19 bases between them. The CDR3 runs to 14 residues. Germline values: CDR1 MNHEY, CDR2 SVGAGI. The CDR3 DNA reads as TGTGCCAGCAGATACGAGGGGGATTTGGGTGAGCAGTACTTC. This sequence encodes CASRYEGDLGEQYF.

The CDR3 reads CASSLQGRDTEAFF. As DNA, the CDR3 is TGTGCCAGCAGCTTACAGGGGCGGGACACTGAAGCTTTCTTT. The rearrangement links TRBV7-2 to TRBJ1-1; tentatively, D is TRBD1 (6 bases). Trimming took 2 bases from V and 3 from J, leaving 10 bases between them. The CDR3 has 14 residues. CDR1 and CDR2 from the germline V gene are SGHTA and FQGNSA.

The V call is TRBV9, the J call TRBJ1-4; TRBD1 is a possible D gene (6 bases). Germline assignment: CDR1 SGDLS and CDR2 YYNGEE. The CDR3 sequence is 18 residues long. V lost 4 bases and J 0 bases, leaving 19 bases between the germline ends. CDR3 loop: CASSPGVIEGATNEKLFF. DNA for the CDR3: TGTGCCAGCAGCCCTGGGGTTATCGAGGGGGCAACTAATGAAAAACTGTTTTTT.